This T cell receptor beta chain was sequenced in a study of regulatory T cells in long-lasting Graves disease. Arm-PCR of CDR3 regions and iRepertoire HTBI primers were used to build TCR beta libraries. TCRdb reprocessed the multiplex PCR reads with MiXCR, giving one entry per CDR3 protein. The sample contains under 500,000 distinct CDR3 sequences, about 16% of which appear only once. This CDR3 has 15 amino acids. V lost 0 bases and J lost 3; bases outside the gene matches: 3. Germline V gene sequence: CDR1 SGHRS, CDR2 YFSETQ. General study points: Persistent Graves' patients had lower TCR diversity than newly diagnosed ones. Sample size was small, which may have lowered accuracy.

This clonotype was found many times. What it recognizes is unknown. Described time point: newly diagnosed GD, antithyroid drugs for less than 3 months. From RNA extracted from PBMCs, the TCR library was made. American Thyroid Association guidelines were used to diagnose Graves' disease. The data also belong to a second study, concerning T cells in Graves' hyperthyroidism and ophthalmopathy. That work states: HTBI primers were used for first-round RT-PCR of the TCR CDR3.

The sequence was obtained from a woman aged 30 to 39 with Graves disease. Sequencing was performed on peripheral blood mononuclear cells (PBMCs), taken at new diagnosis, from a patient treated with antithyroid drugs. The chain combines TRBV5-1 with TRBJ2-7, with 10 bases aligning to TRBD1. The CDR3 loop is CASSLDGTGDYEQYF. The CDR3 DNA is TGCGCCAGCAGCTTGGACGGGACAGGGGACTACGAGCAGTACTTC.